In this sample, the clone carrying this TCR beta chain turned up a few times. No antigen is known for it. Single viable CD3+CD4+CD8-CD45RO+ cells were sorted as the memory CD4+ T cells. CMV serostatus came from serum IgG against pp150, pp28, p38, p52. Per the original methods: After removing out-of-frame reads, 2.3 million or so distinct TCRbeta sequences remained. Here immunoSEQ multiplex PCR was the method, and the copy in TCRdb shows in-frame clones only, minus some. The DNA gave D and trimming, while V, J and clone size come from that table. The repertoire holds about 56,000 clones, with 82% as singletons. The sample comes from a study of memory CD4+ T cells and cytomegalovirus serostatus. Study-level points and caveats: CD4+ memory repertoires contained 67 of 164 reported CMV TCRbeta sequences.

Sequences were obtained from memory CD4+ T cells from blood. This TCR was sampled from an adult in good health and CMV-seronegative.

The CDR3 sequence is CASSYSLAEVNEQFF. As DNA, the CDR3 is TGTGCCAGCAGTTACTCACTAGCGGAGGTGAATGAGCAGTTCTTC. The chain carries TRBV6-5 and TRBJ2-1; 8 nucleotides agree with TRBD2. Germline V gene sequence: CDR1 MNHEY, CDR2 SVGAGI. The CDR3 is made up of 15 amino acids. V trimming: 0 bases; J trimming: 7 bases; junction bases outside the gene matches: 5.